The 30 T cell receptor beta chains below all came from one sample that was sequenced in a study of cytomegalovirus exposure and HLA in healthy donors. PCR employed 60 Vbeta and 13 Jbeta primers. Using immunoSEQ multiplex PCR, the repertoire was profiled, and TCRdb retains in-frame clones only, with some absent. This sample yields nearly 110,000 clones, of which 70% to 85% are seen a single time; about 0.8% belongs to the top ten. The sample was PBMCs. Source of these receptors: a boy aged 5-17 years in good health and CMV-seronegative.

V gene TRBV2 combines with J gene TRBJ2-5, with D hard to call. The germline CDR1 and CDR2 sequences are SNHLY and FYNNEI. This CDR3 contains 14 residues. V was trimmed by 4 bases and J by 1 base, leaving 10 bases between them. CDR3 in amino acids: CASSVLPRQETQYF. The CDR3, as DNA: TGTGCCAGCAGTGTTCTCCCTCGCCAAGAGACCCAGTACTTC.

V and J are TRBV21-1 and TRBJ2-1; the table's D call, TRBD1, has no DNA check behind it. TRBV21-1 counts as a pseudogene. The CDR3 consists of 13 residues. The CDR3 coding sequence is TGTGCCAGCAGCAGAGACAGCTACAATGAGCAGTTCTTC. It is translated as CASSRDSYNEQFF.

The table lists this clone with a few counts. V usage is TRBV5-1 and J usage is TRBJ2-2; D is perhaps TRBD2 (5 bases). In germline, CDR1 is SGHRS, CDR2 YFSETQ. The ends were cut back, 0 bases at V and 2 bases at J, with 11 bases in the middle. The CDR3 is 16 residues long. The CDR3 spells CASSLVAGGNTGELFF. The CDR3 DNA sequence: TGCGCCAGCAGCTTGGTGGCAGGAGGAAACACCGGGGAGCTGTTTTTT.

This clone was seen more than once but under ten times. The chain links TRBV5-4 to TRBJ2-7; TRBD1 matches at 7 bases. The CDR3 loop spans 14 amino acids. Looked up from germline, CDR1 is SGHNT and CDR2 is YYREEE (reference sequence). V trimming: 2 bases; J trimming: 2 bases; junction bases outside the gene matches: 4. The CDR3 nucleotides are TGTGCCAGCAGCTTCGGACAGGCGCCCTACGAGCAGTACTTC. Its translation is CASSFGQAPYEQYF. The complete variable domain, with remaining parts taken from reference TRBV5-4 and TRBJ2-7, reads ETGVTQSPTHLIKTRGQQVTLRCSSQSGHNTVSWYQQALGQGPQFIFQYYREEENGRGNFPPRFSGLQFPNYSSELNVNALELDDSALYLCASSFGQAPYEQYFGPGTRLTVT.

This clone appeared a few times. The chain has TRBV2 and TRBJ1-5, with D hard to call. Trimming took off 6 bases at V and 0 bases at J, with 12 bases between the two ends. CDR1 SNHLY and CDR2 FYNNEI come from the germline V gene. This CDR3 region has 15 residues. CDR3 nucleotides: TGTGCCAGCAGGATTGAGGGTCTTAGCAATCAGCCCCAGCATTTT. This codes for CASRIEGLSNQPQHF.

The chain employs TRBV12-5 and TRBJ2-1; TRBD1 aligns across 12 bases. The CDR3 covers 18 residues. Germline V gene lookup returns CDR1 LGHNT and CDR2 FRNRAP. V lost 1 base, J lost 8 bases, and 12 bases stayed unmatched. In nucleotides, the CDR3 is TGTGCTAGTGGTTTGGCCGCCCTAGGGACAGGGGGCATGGATGAGCAGTTCTTC. Translated, it gives CASGLAALGTGGMDEQFF.

The chain uses TRBV7-3 and TRBJ1-6; unclear D gene. The germline CDR1 and CDR2 sequences are SGHTA and FQGTGA. The length of the CDR3 is 14 residues. The V end lost 0 bases, the J end lost 9 bases, and 9 bases lay between the germline ends. Written as DNA, the CDR3 is TGTGCCAGCAGCTTAACCGGGGTTGGTTCACCCCTCCACTTT. It is translated as CASSLTGVGSPLHF.

The chain has TRBV30 and TRBJ1-6; D is possibly TRBD1 (6 bases). V shed 5 bases and J shed 10 bases, with 21 bases lying between them. This CDR3 region has 15 residues. In germline, CDR1 is GTSNPN, CDR2 SVGIG (reference sequence). This CDR3 reads CAWGGTGTIGSPLHF. The CDR3 DNA follows: TGTGCCTGGGGGGGCACTGGAACGATTGGGTCACCCCTCCACTTT.

The rearrangement links TRBV15 to TRBJ2-7; possibly TRBD2 for D (6 bases). From germline, CDR1 is LNHNV and CDR2 YYDKDF (reference sequence). V lost 1 base to trimming and J lost 5 bases, with 15 bases between them. The CDR3 totals 15 residues. In DNA form, the CDR3 reads TGTGCCACCAGCAGAGGCGGGGTGGGGCCCCACGAGCAGTACTTC. The encoded protein is CATSRGGVGPHEQYF.

This clone turned up a few times. This chain uses TRBV5-1 with TRBJ2-3; 12 bases map to TRBD2. CDR3 length: 16 residues. The germline V gene encodes CDR1 SGHRS and CDR2 YFSETQ. V was clipped by 3 bases and J by 2 bases; unmatched bases: 4. The CDR3 nucleotides are TGCGCCAGCAGCTCCGGGACTAGCGGGCTCACAGATACGCAGTATTTT. It yields the protein CASSSGTSGLTDTQYF.

CDR3 amino acids: CAWSGGTSGYNEQFF. CDR3 DNA: TGTGCCTGGAGCGGTGGAACTAGCGGCTACAATGAGCAGTTCTTC. The V gene is TRBV30, the J gene TRBJ2-1, with TRBD2 identical over 8 bases. CDR3 size: 15 residues. V lost 3 bases and J lost 3; bases outside the gene matches: 7. CDR1 and CDR2 from the germline V gene are GTSNPN and SVGIG (reference sequence).

This CDR3 is CASSIGQGIRNQPQHF. The DNA of the CDR3 is TGTGCCAGTAGTATAGGACAGGGGATTCGCAATCAGCCCCAGCATTTT. This chain uses TRBV19 with TRBJ1-5, with 8 bases fitting TRBD1. Looked up from germline, CDR1 is LNHDA and CDR2 is SQIVND (reference sequence). V lost 1 base, J lost 2 bases, and 4 bases stayed unmatched. This CDR3 spans 16 amino acids. The full variable domain, completed using reference TRBV19 and TRBJ1-5, is DGGITQSPKYLFRKEGQNVTLSCEQNLNHDAMYWYRQDPGQGLRLIYYSQIVNDFQKGDIAEGYSVSREKKESFPLTVTSAQKNPTAFYLCASSIGQGIRNQPQHFGDGTRLSIL.

V is TRBV4-2 and J is TRBJ2-1; 8 bases line up with TRBD2. In germline, CDR1 is LGHNA, CDR2 YNFKEQ. V trimming: 4 bases; J trimming: 8 bases; junction bases outside the gene matches: 10. The CDR3 contains 15 residues. Here the CDR3 reads CASSPRLAMWYEQFF. CDR3 coding DNA: TGTGCCAGCAGCCCCCGACTAGCGATGTGGTATGAGCAGTTCTTC.

The chain links TRBV30 to TRBJ2-7; no reliable D call. V was cut by 0 bases and J by 2 bases, with 11 bases left in between. Per the germline V gene, CDR1 is GTSNPN and CDR2 is SVGIG (reference sequence). The CDR3 is 14 residues long. The CDR3 DNA follows: TGTGCCTGGAGTGTAGGCGGTCCGCCCTACGAGCAGTACTTC. This translates into CAWSVGGPPYEQYF.

The rearrangement joins TRBV6-5 to TRBJ1-3, with D uncertain. The CDR3 sequence is 15 residues long. V was cut by 2 bases and J by 3 bases, with 11 bases left in between. Germline CDR1 and CDR2: MNHEY and SVGAGI. CDR3 loop: CASSYATGVGNTIYF. The CDR3 DNA reads TGTGCCAGCAGTTACGCGACCGGGGTTGGAAACACCATATATTTT.

The chain links TRBV11-2 to TRBJ1-3; D is perhaps TRBD1 (5 bases). V shed 5 bases and J shed 2 bases, with 13 bases lying between them. CDR3 length equals 15 residues. Germline CDR1 and CDR2: SGHAT and FQNNGV. Here the CDR3 DNA reads TGTGCCAGCAGCCAAAAACCCAGGGCTGGAAACACCATATATTTT. Amino acids: CASSQKPRAGNTIYF.

The V call is TRBV5-1, the J call TRBJ2-7; 9 bases match TRBD2. Germline trimming cut 0 bases from V and 5 bases from J; bases unmatched to any gene: 6. The CDR3 runs to 15 residues. Germline V lookup: CDR1 SGHRS, CDR2 YFSETQ. The DNA of the CDR3 is TGCGCCAGCAGCTTGGGCGGGACTAGCATCCACGAGCAGTACTTC. It codes for CASSLGGTSIHEQYF.

The V call is TRBV7-2, the J call TRBJ1-4; 8 positions agree with TRBD1. Unmatched junction bases numbered 12, after V lost 5 bases and J lost 10 bases. The CDR3 loop spans 15 amino acids. CDR1 is SGHTA and CDR2 is FQGNSA in the germline V gene. The CDR3 nucleotides read TGTGCCAGCAGCCTCCTCGGACAGGGATCTCGAAAACTGTTTTTT. Protein product: CASSLLGQGSRKLFF.

This chain links TRBV5-6 with TRBJ2-1; D remains ambiguous. Germline V gene sequence: CDR1 SGHDT, CDR2 YYEEEE. This CDR3 has 14 residues. V dropped 1 base and J dropped 5 bases, with 10 bases sitting between them. The chain's CDR3 is CASSLSAGDNEQFF. In DNA form, the CDR3 reads TGTGCCAGCAGCTTGTCTGCCGGAGACAATGAGCAGTTCTTC.

CDR3 loop: CASSLWDRGHEQYF. The CDR3 bases are TGTGCCAGCAGTTTATGGGACAGGGGACACGAGCAGTACTTC. The chain has TRBV28 and TRBJ2-7; 9 positions agree with TRBD1. Losses at the gene ends were 0 bases for V and 5 bases for J; bases not matched to a gene: 2. The CDR3 has 14 amino acids. Germline V lookup: CDR1 MDHEN, CDR2 SYDVKM.

This clone occurred a few times. In DNA, the CDR3 is TGCGCCAGCAGCCCTTCCGGACAGGGCGGTTATGGCTACACCTTC. This gives the protein CASSPSGQGGYGYTF. The chain employs TRBV4-1 and TRBJ1-2, with TRBD1 matching over 8 bases. Per germline, CDR1 MGHRA and CDR2 YSYEKL. The CDR3 runs to 15 residues. The V gene end was trimmed by 4 bases and the J gene end by 5 bases; junction bases not matched to a gene: 9.

The chain employs TRBV5-1 and TRBJ1-6, with D perhaps TRBD1 (6 bases). The CDR3 runs 15 residues. Germline-derived CDR1 and CDR2 are SGHRS and YFSETQ. V lost 0 bases to trimming and J lost 8 bases, with 12 bases between them. This CDR3 is CASSLEGGQDSPLHF. The CDR3 DNA reads as TGCGCCAGCAGCTTGGAGGGGGGGCAGGATTCACCCCTCCACTTT.

The chain employs TRBV18 and TRBJ2-2, with D tentatively TRBD2 (5 bases). V lost 4 bases and J lost 2, with 11 bases in between. This CDR3 contains 15 residues. The germline V gene encodes CDR1 KGHSH and CDR2 LQKENI. The CDR3 spells CASSLNSANTGELFF. The CDR3, as DNA: TGTGCCAGCTCACTTAATAGCGCTAACACCGGGGAGCTGTTTTTT.

The chain couples TRBV6-6 to TRBJ2-1; D uncertain. CDR1 and CDR2 (germline): MNHNY, SVGAGI (reference sequence). Trimming stripped 4 bases from V and 7 bases from J, with 5 bases between. The CDR3 is 11 amino acids. CDR3 sequence: CASSLSNEQFF. Here the CDR3 DNA reads TGTGCCAGCAGTTTGAGTAATGAGCAGTTCTTC.

DNA of the CDR3: TGTGCCAGCAGCCGTAGCGGGGGGGATATATACAATGAGCAGTTCTTC. It is translated as CASSRSGGDIYNEQFF. This rearrangement joins TRBV9 to TRBJ2-1, with 11 bases identical to TRBD2. The junction had 7 bases not matched to a gene; V was cut back by 4 bases and J by 4 bases. The CDR3 has 16 residues. The germline gives CDR1 SGDLS, CDR2 YYNGEE.

For the CDR3, the DNA is TGCAGCGTGGAGGGAGGACGGACTTACAATGAGCAGTTCTTC. This sequence encodes CSVEGGRTYNEQFF. V gene TRBV29-1 combines with J gene TRBJ2-1, with TRBD2 as a possible D gene (6 bases). The CDR3 has 14 residues. The germline V and J ends were trimmed by 6 bases and 4 bases, with 16 bases remaining between them. In germline, CDR1 is SQVTM, CDR2 ANQGSEA.

This chain links TRBV7-2 with TRBJ1-1; no clear D. Germline lookup yields CDR1 SGHTA and CDR2 FQGNSA. Trimming took off 2 bases at V and 5 bases at J, with 9 bases between the two ends. The CDR3 loop spans 13 amino acids. CDR3 bases: TGTGCCAGCAGCTTATCCGGAGGGACTGAAGCTTTCTTT. Translation gives CASSLSGGTEAFF. The full variable domain, with the rest looked up from reference TRBV7-2 and TRBJ1-1, is GAGVSQSPSNKVTEKGKDVELRCDPISGHTALYWYRQSLGQGLEFLIYFQGNSAPDKSGLPSDRFSAERTGGSVSTLTIQRTQQEDSAVYLCASSLSGGTEAFFGQGTRLTVV.

The genes are TRBV2 and TRBJ2-4, with D maybe TRBD2 (6 bases). Trimming shortened V by 1 base and J by 0 bases, and 10 bases separated the two germline ends. The CDR3 length is 16 residues. Germline values: CDR1 SNHLY, CDR2 FYNNEI. This CDR3 is CASSEGRGLAKNIQYF. Here the CDR3 DNA reads TGTGCCAGCAGTGAAGGGCGGGGATTAGCCAAAAACATTCAGTACTTC. Supplemented by reference TRBV2 and TRBJ2-4, the full variable domain reads EPEVTQTPSHQVTQMGQEVILRCVPISNHLYFYWYRQILGQKVEFLVSFYNNEISEKSEIFDDQFSVERPDGSNFTLKIRSTKLEDSAMYFCASSEGRGLAKNIQYFGAGTRLSVL.

The rearrangement joins TRBV5-6 to TRBJ1-1; D gene unclear. Germline V CDR1 and CDR2: SGHDT, YYEEEE. This CDR3 has 12 amino acids. The V gene lost 4 bases and the J gene lost 10 bases, with 14 bases spanning the gap. The CDR3, as DNA: TGTGCCAGCAGCGGGCGGGGTCGCGGAGCTTTCTTT. Protein product: CASSGRGRGAFF.

This clone has only a few counts. V gene TRBV28 combines with J gene TRBJ1-2, with 7 bases that match TRBD1. Germline V gene lookup returns CDR1 MDHEN and CDR2 SYDVKM. After removal of 7 bases from V and 5 bases from J, the junction contained 10 bases not matched to a gene. This CDR3 is built from 14 residues. The CDR3 loop reads CASTLGGRGYGYTF. The DNA of the CDR3 is TGTGCCAGCACCTTGGGGGGCAGGGGGTATGGCTACACCTTC.